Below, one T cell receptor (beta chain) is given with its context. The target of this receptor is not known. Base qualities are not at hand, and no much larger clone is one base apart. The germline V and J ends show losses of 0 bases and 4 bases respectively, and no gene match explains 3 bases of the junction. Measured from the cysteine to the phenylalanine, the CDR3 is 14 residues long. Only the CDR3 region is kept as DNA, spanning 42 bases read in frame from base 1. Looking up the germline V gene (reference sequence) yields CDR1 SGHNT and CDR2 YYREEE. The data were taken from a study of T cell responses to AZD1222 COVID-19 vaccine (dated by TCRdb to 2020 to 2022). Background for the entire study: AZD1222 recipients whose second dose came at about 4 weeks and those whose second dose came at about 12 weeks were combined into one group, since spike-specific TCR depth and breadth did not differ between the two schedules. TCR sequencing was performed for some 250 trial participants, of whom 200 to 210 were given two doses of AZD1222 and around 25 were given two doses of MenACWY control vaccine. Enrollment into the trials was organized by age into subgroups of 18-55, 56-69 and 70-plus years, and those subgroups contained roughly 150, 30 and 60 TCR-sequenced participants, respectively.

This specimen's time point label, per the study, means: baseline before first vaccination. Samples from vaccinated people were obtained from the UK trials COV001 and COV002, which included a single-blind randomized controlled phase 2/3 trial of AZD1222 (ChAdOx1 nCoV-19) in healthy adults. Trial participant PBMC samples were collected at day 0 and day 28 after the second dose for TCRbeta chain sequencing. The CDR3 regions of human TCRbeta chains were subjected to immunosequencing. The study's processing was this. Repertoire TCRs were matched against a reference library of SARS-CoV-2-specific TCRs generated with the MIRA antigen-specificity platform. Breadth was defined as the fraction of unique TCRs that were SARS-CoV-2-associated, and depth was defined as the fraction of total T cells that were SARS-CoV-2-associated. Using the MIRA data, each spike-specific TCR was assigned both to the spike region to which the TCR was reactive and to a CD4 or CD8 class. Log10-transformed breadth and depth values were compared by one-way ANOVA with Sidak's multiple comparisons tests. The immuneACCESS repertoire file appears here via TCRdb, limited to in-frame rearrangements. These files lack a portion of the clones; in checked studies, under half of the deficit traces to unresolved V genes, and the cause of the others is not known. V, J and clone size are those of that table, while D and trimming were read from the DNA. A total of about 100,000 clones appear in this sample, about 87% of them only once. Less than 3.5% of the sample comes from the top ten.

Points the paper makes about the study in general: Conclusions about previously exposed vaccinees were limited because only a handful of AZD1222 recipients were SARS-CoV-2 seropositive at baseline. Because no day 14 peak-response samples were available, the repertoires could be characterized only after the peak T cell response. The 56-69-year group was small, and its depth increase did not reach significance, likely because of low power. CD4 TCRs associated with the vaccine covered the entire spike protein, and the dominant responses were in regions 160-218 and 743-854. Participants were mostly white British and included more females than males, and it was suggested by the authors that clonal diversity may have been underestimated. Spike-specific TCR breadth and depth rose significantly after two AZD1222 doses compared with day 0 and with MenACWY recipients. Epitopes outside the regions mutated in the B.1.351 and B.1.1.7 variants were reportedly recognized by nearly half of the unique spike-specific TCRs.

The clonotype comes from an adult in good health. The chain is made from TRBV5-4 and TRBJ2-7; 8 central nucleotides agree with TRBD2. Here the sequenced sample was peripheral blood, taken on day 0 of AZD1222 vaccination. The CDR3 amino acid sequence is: CASSLAGGRYEQYF. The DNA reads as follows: TGTGCCAGCAGCTTGGCGGGAGGGCGATACGAGCAGTACTTC.